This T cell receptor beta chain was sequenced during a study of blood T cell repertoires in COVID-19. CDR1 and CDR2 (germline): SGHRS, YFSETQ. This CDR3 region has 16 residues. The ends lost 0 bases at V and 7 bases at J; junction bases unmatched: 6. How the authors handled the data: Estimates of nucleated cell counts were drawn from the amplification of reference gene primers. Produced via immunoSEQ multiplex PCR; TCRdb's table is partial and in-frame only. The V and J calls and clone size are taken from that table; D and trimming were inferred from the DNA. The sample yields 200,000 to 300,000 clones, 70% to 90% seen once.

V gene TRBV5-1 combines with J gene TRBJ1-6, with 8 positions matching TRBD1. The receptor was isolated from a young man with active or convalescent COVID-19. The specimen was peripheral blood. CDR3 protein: CASSLEVGQGNSPLHF. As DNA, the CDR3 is TGCGCCAGCAGCTTGGAAGTCGGACAGGGAAATTCACCCCTCCACTTT.